The 2 T cell receptor beta chains presented below share a single source sample, sequenced in a study of T cell clonality in common variable immunodeficiency. Sequencing was performed with immunoSEQ multiplex PCR; in TCRdb, only in-frame clones are kept and a portion is missing. Listed here are some 45,000 clones without any singletons, the top ten holding roughly 2.1%. Sequencing used peripheral blood mononuclear cells. These receptors all stem from a person between 18 and 75 years old in good health.

This clone occurred many times. The missing CDR3 end, 3 residues past where the read stops, is filled in from the germline J gene. V is TRBV6-1 and J is TRBJ2-7, with 10 positions matching TRBD2. V lost 0 bases, J lost 3 bases, and 14 bases stayed unmatched. The germline V gene has CDR1 MNHNS and CDR2 SASEGT. The length of the CDR3 is 19 residues. The covered CDR3 bases are TGTGCCAGCAGTGAAGCTCAAAAGACAGCGGGAGGGAGGAGCTACGAG. Translated, it gives CASSEAQKTAGGRSYE. The full CDR3 reads CASSEAQKTAGGRSYEQYF.

This clone appeared many times. The CDR3 goes on 3 residues after the read ends, and that part is filled in from the germline J gene. The chain joins TRBV5-4 to TRBJ2-1; 9 positions match TRBD2. CDR1 SGHNT and CDR2 YYREEE come from the germline V gene (reference sequence). The junction had 6 bases not matched to a gene; V was cut back by 0 bases and J by 5 bases. This CDR3 is 16 amino acids long. CDR3 region: CASSLDGGRDHNEQFF. The CDR3 bases that were read are TGTGCCAGCAGCTTGGACGGCGGGAGGGATCACAATGAG.